The 14 T cell receptor beta chains reported below all come from one sample, sequenced in a study of molecular identifiers for immune sequencing clone quantification. Via MiXCR, TCRdb re-called the PCR reads, giving one row per CDR3 protein. The table records 85,000 to 95,000 distinct CDR3 sequences, roughly 20% of them present only once. What was sequenced was naive CD8+ T cells from blood, with Jurkat cell RNA spiked in. Subset in this sample: FACS-sorted CD8+CD4-CCR7+CD45RA+ naive T cells. The receptors come from a human donor in good health. Some libraries in this study had Jurkat cell RNA spiked in.

This clonotype was seen more than once but under ten times. This chain uses TRBV10-2 with TRBJ1-2; TRBD1 is a possible D gene (5 bases). Germline CDR1 and CDR2: WSHSY and SAAADI. The V and J ends lost 4 bases and 2 bases respectively, with 8 bases between them. The CDR3 loop spans 13 amino acids. The CDR3: CASSGDGNYGYTF. CDR3 nucleotide sequence: TGCGCCAGCAGTGGGGACGGAAACTATGGCTACACCTTC.

This clonotype came up many times. V usage is TRBV12-3 or TRBV12-4 and J usage is TRBJ2-5; the D is unclear. V was clipped by 3 bases and J by 2 bases, with 10 bases between them. CDR3 size: 14 residues. CDR3 sequence (DNA): TGTGCCAGCAGTTTTGTAACCAGTCAAGAGACCCAGTACTTC. This gives the protein CASSFVTSQETQYF.

This clonotype was detected many times. The chain links TRBV7-2 to TRBJ1-5; TRBD1 might be the D (5 bases). The germline V gene has CDR1 SGHTA and CDR2 FQGNSA. V dropped 1 base and J dropped 7 bases, with 20 bases sitting between them. This CDR3 comprises 17 residues. The CDR3 sequence is CASSLVSFGAFNQPQHF. CDR3 DNA sequence: TGTGCCAGCAGCTTAGTGAGTTTTGGGGCCTTTAACCAGCCCCAGCATTTT. Full variable domain (missing parts from reference TRBV7-2 and TRBJ1-5): GAGVSQSPSNKVTEKGKDVELRCDPISGHTALYWYRQSLGQGLEFLIYFQGNSAPDKSGLPSDRFSAERTGGSVSTLTIQRTQQEDSAVYLCASSLVSFGAFNQPQHFGDGTRLSIL.

This clonotype has a count of ten or more. The CDR3 DNA reads as TGTGCCAGCAGCTTAGCGCTGGCCCCAGATACGCAGTATTTT. It encodes CASSLALAPDTQYF. The chain employs TRBV7-9 and TRBJ2-3; no firm D call. Trimming removed 0 bases at V and 4 bases at J, with 8 bases between. The germline CDR1 and CDR2 sequences are SEHNR and FQNEAQ (reference sequence). The CDR3 contains 14 residues.

This clonotype was counted at least ten times. The rearrangement uses TRBV24-1 and TRBJ2-1; D gene uncertain. Trimming removed 2 bases at V and 6 bases at J, with 7 bases between. The CDR3 is 13 residues long. CDR1 KGHDR and CDR2 SFDVKD come from the germline V gene. The CDR3 protein is CATSDSPRNEQFF. The DNA of the CDR3 is TGTGCCACCAGTGATTCGCCCCGCAATGAGCAGTTCTTC.

This clonotype was observed at least ten times. V is TRBV10-3 and J is TRBJ2-3; TRBD2 matches at 10 bases. The CDR3 length is 15 residues. V lost 8 bases to trimming and J lost 2 bases; unmatched junction nucleotides: 7. The V gene's germline CDR1 is ENHRY and CDR2 SYGVKD. Here the CDR3 DNA reads TGTGCCATCGGAATAGCGGGGGGCGCCACAGATACGCAGTATTTT. Its protein product is CAIGIAGGATDTQYF.

This clonotype has at least ten counts. The rearrangement uses TRBV7-8 and TRBJ2-3; 9 bases are a match to TRBD2. Germline lookup yields CDR1 SGHVS and CDR2 FQNEAQ. V gave up 1 base and J gave up 6 bases; unmatched junction bases: 17. The CDR3 sequence is 19 residues long. CDR3 sequence reads: CASSLDQAVAGDFGDTQYF. CDR3 DNA: TGTGCCAGCAGCTTAGATCAGGCTGTAGCGGGGGATTTCGGGGATACGCAGTATTTT.

This clonotype was observed a handful of times. A read error may be the cause here, since a much bigger clone is one base away. The V and J genes are TRBV7-9 and TRBJ1-1, with a tentative D call TRBD1 (5 bases). CDR1 SEHNR and CDR2 FQNEAQ come from the germline V gene (reference sequence). Trimming pared 0 bases from V and 10 bases from J, leaving 9 bases between. The CDR3 has 12 residues. CDR3 bases: TGTGCCAGCAGCTTAGCGGGGGATGGAGCTTTCTTT. Protein sequence: CASSLAGDGAFF.

The sample holds one count of this clonotype. This chain joins TRBV4-1 and TRBJ2-3; D tentatively fits TRBD1 or TRBD2 (6 bases each). Trimming stripped 0 bases from V and 0 bases from J, with 13 bases between. Per germline, CDR1 MGHRA and CDR2 YSYEKL. This CDR3 contains 17 residues. The CDR3 sequence is CASSQDPTGTSTDTQYF. For the CDR3, the DNA is TGCGCCAGCAGCCAAGATCCTACAGGGACTAGCACAGATACGCAGTATTTT.

This chain joins TRBV28 and TRBJ1-2, with D hard to call. Trimming pared 7 bases from V and 2 bases from J, leaving 23 bases between. The germline gives CDR1 MDHEN, CDR2 SYDVKM. CDR3 size: 17 residues. The CDR3: CASNQPDLPKANYGYTF. CDR3 DNA sequence: TGTGCCAGCAACCAACCTGACCTGCCTAAAGCCAACTATGGCTACACCTTC.

This clonotype was seen repeatedly, ten times or more. This chain connects TRBV4-1 to TRBJ2-7; TRBD1 matches at 8 bases. This CDR3 spans 16 amino acids. Unmatched junction bases numbered 14, after V lost 4 bases and J lost 6 bases. CDR1 and CDR2 from the germline V gene are MGHRA and YSYEKL. This CDR3 reads CASSPQVGDRGGEQYF. The CDR3 DNA is TGCGCCAGCAGCCCGCAGGTTGGAGACAGGGGAGGCGAGCAGTACTTC.

This clonotype occurred many times. The V gene is TRBV6-2 or TRBV6-3, the J gene TRBJ2-7; no definite D call. The CDR3 runs 13 residues. Germline V gene data show CDR1 as MNHEY and CDR2 as SVGEGT. Trimming took 2 bases from V and 4 from J, leaving 9 bases between them. CDR3 coding DNA: TGTGCCAGCAGTTACGAGGCCGGTTACGAGCAGTACTTC. This gives the protein CASSYEAGYEQYF.

This clonotype was recorded at least ten times. V is TRBV27 and J is TRBJ2-7; possibly TRBD2 for D (5 bases). Looked up from germline, CDR1 is MNHEY and CDR2 is SMNVEV (reference sequence). CDR3 length: 14 residues. The V and J ends lost 8 bases and 0 bases respectively, with 14 bases between them. The CDR3 region is CASGSSGSSYEQYF. The CDR3 DNA sequence: TGTGCCAGCGGGAGCAGCGGAAGCTCCTACGAGCAGTACTTC.

Comments on this clonotype: Given a much more abundant clone one base away, this may be a read error. This chain joins TRBV12-3 or TRBV12-4 and TRBJ1-1; D gene ambiguous. V was trimmed by 3 bases and J by 7 bases, leaving 18 bases between them. CDR3 length: 15 residues. In nucleotides, the CDR3 is TGTGCCAGCAGTTTTTCACTAGGGTTCGGTTTTGAAGCTTTCTTT. Amino acids: CASSFSLGFGFEAFF.